The clone carrying this T cell receptor beta chain was seen at least ten times. From the germline J gene comes the end of the CDR3, since the read stops 3 residues before it. This sample was included in a study of T cell clonality in common variable immunodeficiency. The germline CDR1 and CDR2 sequences are SGHTA and FQGTGA. The CDR3 is 15 amino acids. Between the trimmed V and J ends, which lost 5 bases and 5 bases, there was a span of 18 bases. Here immunoSEQ multiplex PCR was the method, and the copy in TCRdb shows in-frame clones only, minus some. Sampling found about 47,000 clones, none seen once.

Sequenced material: peripheral blood mononuclear cells. The clonotype originates from a person between 18 and 75 years old in good health. The genes are TRBV7-3 and TRBJ1-1; D is perhaps TRBD1 (6 bases). CDR3 DNA (partial): TGTGCCAGCAGCCAGGGGAAGGCTCCAACAACTGAA. Amino acid sequence: CASSQGKAPTTE. From start to end, the CDR3 is CASSQGKAPTTEAFF. The full variable domain, in which reference TRBV7-3 and TRBJ1-1 provide the parts outside the CDR3, is GAGVSQTPSNKVTEKGKYVELRCDPISGHTALYWYRQSLGQGPEFLIYFQGTGAADDSGLPNDRFFAVRPEGSVSTLKIQRTERGDSAVYLCASSQGKAPTTEAFFGQGTRLTVV.